Listed here are 10 T cell receptor beta chains from one sample, sequenced in a study of chemoradiotherapy in HPV16-positive cancers. Produced via immunoSEQ multiplex PCR; TCRdb's table is partial and in-frame only. The repertoire holds tens of thousands of clones, with around 90% as singletons. This material consisted of blood, taken from a patient who underwent chemoradiotherapy. The receptors come from a human donor with HPV-associated anogenital cancer.

This clone was seen a single time. The chain is built from TRBV19 and TRBJ1-1; possibly TRBD1 for D (5 bases). V lost 5 bases and J lost 8, with 12 bases in between. This CDR3 contains 12 residues. CDR1 is LNHDA and CDR2 is SQIVND in the germline V gene (reference sequence). CDR3 bases: TGTGCCAGTAGTCGTGGGACCCTAGAAGCTTTCTTT. Its translation is CASSRGTLEAFF.

The chain recombines TRBV13 with TRBJ2-3; D unresolved. This CDR3 spans 12 amino acids. Deletions cut 3 bases from V and 4 bases from J, with 5 bases between. Germline loops: CDR1 PRHDT, CDR2 FYEKMQ (reference sequence). CDR3 coding DNA: TGTGCCAGCAGCTTCGGCCCAGATACGCAGTATTTT. This encodes CASSFGPDTQYF.

V and J are TRBV7-6 and TRBJ2-1; 8 nucleotides match TRBD2. CDR3 length: 17 residues. The V and J ends lost 1 base and 2 bases, in that order; junction bases with no gene match: 7. Germline CDR1 is SGHVS and CDR2 is FNYEAQ. The CDR3 nucleotides read TGTGCCAGCAGCTTAGTTGCACTAGCGGCGACCTACAATGAGCAGTTCTTC. It specifies CASSLVALAATYNEQFF.

CDR3 sequence reads: CASSNRGNRELFF. CDR3 DNA: TGTGCCAGCAGCAACAGGGGAAATAGGGAGCTGTTTTTT. The chain combines TRBV4-2 with TRBJ2-2; 7 bases align to TRBD1. The CDR3 has 13 residues. V gave up 5 bases and J gave up 9 bases; unmatched junction bases: 6. The germline V gene encodes CDR1 LGHNA and CDR2 YNFKEQ.

This rearrangement joins TRBV27 to TRBJ2-2, with D possibly being TRBD1 (5 bases). V lost 4 bases to trimming and J lost 6 bases, with 9 bases between them. Germline V lookup: CDR1 MNHEY, CDR2 SMNVEV (reference sequence). The CDR3 is 13 amino acids. The CDR3 DNA sequence: TGTGCCAGCAGTTCCCAAGGGGCCGGGGAGCTGTTTTTT. Its translation is CASSSQGAGELFF.

J is TRBJ2-1 and V is TRBV5-4, with TRBD2 as a possible D gene (6 bases). V dropped 0 bases and J dropped 5 bases, with 12 bases sitting between them. CDR3 length equals 15 residues. Germline V gene lookup returns CDR1 SGHNT and CDR2 YYREEE (reference sequence). This CDR3 reads CASSLGRAGDNEQFF. CDR3 coding DNA: TGTGCCAGCAGCTTGGGGAGGGCCGGGGACAATGAGCAGTTCTTC.

This chain links TRBV7-8 with TRBJ2-7; TRBD1 matches at 9 bases. The trim removed 5 bases at V and 1 base at J, leaving 6 bases unmatched. The germline V gene encodes CDR1 SGHVS and CDR2 FQNEAQ. The CDR3 is 15 amino acids. The CDR3 DNA follows: TGTGCCAGCAGCGTAGAACAGGGGGCTTCCTACGAGCAGTACTTC. Encoded protein: CASSVEQGASYEQYF.

The chain has TRBV7-9 and TRBJ1-5; D unclear. Germline V CDR1 and CDR2: SEHNR, FQNEAQ (reference sequence). Trimming removed 3 bases at V and 3 bases at J, with 9 bases between. The CDR3 runs to 14 residues. The CDR3 DNA sequence: TGTGCCAGCAGCTTTGAAGGATACAATCAGCCCCAGCATTTT. The encoded protein is CASSFEGYNQPQHF.

The chain uses TRBV11-1 and TRBJ2-7; D possibly corresponds to TRBD1 (6 bases). V was clipped by 1 base and J by 3 bases, with 13 bases between them. This CDR3 spans 15 amino acids. Per germline, CDR1 SGHAT and CDR2 FQDESV (reference sequence). CDR3 amino acids: CASSLVVGRGYEQYF. Written as DNA, the CDR3 is TGTGCCAGCAGCTTAGTGGTCGGCAGGGGCTACGAGCAGTACTTC.

The CDR3 spells CASSYIRPGLYGYTF. The CDR3 nucleotides read TGTGCCAGCAGTTACATCAGACCGGGGCTCTATGGCTACACCTTC. The J gene is TRBJ1-2, the V gene TRBV6-5; D is perhaps TRBD1 (5 bases). This CDR3 comprises 15 residues. V lost 2 bases to trimming and J lost 4 bases, with 14 bases between them. Germline V CDR1 and CDR2: MNHEY, SVGAGI.